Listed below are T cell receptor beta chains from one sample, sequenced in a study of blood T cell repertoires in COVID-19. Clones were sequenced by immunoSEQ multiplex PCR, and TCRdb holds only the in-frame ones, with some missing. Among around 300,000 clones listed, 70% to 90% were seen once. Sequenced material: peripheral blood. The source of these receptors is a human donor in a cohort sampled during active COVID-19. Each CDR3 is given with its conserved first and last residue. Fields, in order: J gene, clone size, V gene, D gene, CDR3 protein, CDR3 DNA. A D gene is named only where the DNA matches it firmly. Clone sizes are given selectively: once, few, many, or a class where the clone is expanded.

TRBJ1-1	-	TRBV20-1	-	CSASPSRGDTEAFF	TGCAGTGCTAGTCCCTCTCGCGGGGACACTGAAGCTTTCTTT
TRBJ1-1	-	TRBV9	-	CASSVVEGLTEAFF	TGTGCCAGCAGCGTAGTCGAGGGCCTCACTGAAGCTTTCTTT
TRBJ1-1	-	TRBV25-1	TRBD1	CASSLGQEEAFF	TGTGCCAGCAGTTTGGGACAGGAAGAAGCTTTCTTT
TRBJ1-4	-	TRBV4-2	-	CASSQERSGRGEKLFF	TGTGCCAGCAGCCAAGAACGATCGGGGAGAGGTGAAAAACTGTTTTTT
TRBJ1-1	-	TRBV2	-	CASSELEGGRAEAFF	TGTGCCAGCAGTGAATTAGAAGGGGGGAGGGCTGAAGCTTTCTTT
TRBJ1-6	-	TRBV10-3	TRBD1	CAIRTGLSYNSPLHF	TGTGCCATCCGGACAGGGTTGTCCTATAATTCACCCCTCCACTTT
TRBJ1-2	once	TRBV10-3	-	CAISEGEQYGYTF	TGTGCCATCAGTGAAGGGGAACAGTATGGCTACACCTTC
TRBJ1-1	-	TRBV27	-	CASSPLRTLNTEAFF	TGTGCCAGCAGTCCCTTAAGGACACTGAACACTGAAGCTTTCTTT
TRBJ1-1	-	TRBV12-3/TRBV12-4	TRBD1	CASSRQGREAFF	TGTGCCAGCAGCAGACAGGGGAGGGAAGCTTTCTTT
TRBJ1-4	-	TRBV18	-	CASSQGVPAEKLFF	TGTGCCAGCTCACAGGGGGTACCGGCCGAAAAACTGTTTTTT
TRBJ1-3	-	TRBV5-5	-	CASSLGADFSGNTIYF	TGTGCCAGCAGCTTGGGGGCGGACTTCTCTGGAAACACCATATATTTT
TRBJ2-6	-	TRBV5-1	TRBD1	CASSKDRASGANVLTF	TGCGCCAGCAGCAAGGACAGGGCATCCGGGGCCAACGTCCTGACTTTC
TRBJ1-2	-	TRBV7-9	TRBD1	CASSPTPGQGDGYTF	TGTGCCAGCAGCCCGACACCGGGACAGGGAGATGGCTACACCTTC
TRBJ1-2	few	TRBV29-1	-	CSVADRIYGYTF	TGCAGCGTGGCCGACAGGATCTATGGCTACACCTTC
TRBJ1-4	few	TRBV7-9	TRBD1	CASSPGTATNEKLFF	TGTGCCAGCAGCCCCGGGACAGCAACTAATGAAAAACTGTTTTTT
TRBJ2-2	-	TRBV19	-	CASSIYSAGELFF	TGTGCCAGTAGTATTTATAGCGCCGGGGAGCTGTTTTTT
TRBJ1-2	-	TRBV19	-	CASSIFGFNYGYTF	TGTGCCAGTAGTATATTCGGGTTTAACTATGGCTACACCTTC
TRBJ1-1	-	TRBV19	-	CASRARGDTEAFF	TGTGCCAGTAGGGCCAGGGGTGACACTGAAGCTTTCTTT
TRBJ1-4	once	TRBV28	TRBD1	CASSLFGDRGAKLFF	TGTGCCAGCAGTTTATTTGGGGACAGGGGCGCAAAACTGTTTTTT
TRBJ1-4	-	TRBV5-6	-	CASSLSGNEKLFF	TGTGCCAGCAGCTTGTCAGGGAATGAAAAACTGTTTTTT
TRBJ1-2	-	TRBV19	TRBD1	CASSATGTANYGYTF	TGTGCCAGTAGTGCAACCGGGACAGCTAACTATGGCTACACCTTC
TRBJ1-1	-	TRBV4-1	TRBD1	CASSQGGGTGLAFF	TGCGCCAGCAGCCAAGGGGGGGGGACAGGGCTAGCTTTCTTT
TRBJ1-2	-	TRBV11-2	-	CASSLWPRTANYGYTF	TGTGCCAGCAGCTTATGGCCTCGGACAGCGAACTATGGCTACACCTTC
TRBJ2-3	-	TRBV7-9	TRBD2	CASIAPGGEFTDTQYF	TGTGCCAGCATCGCCCCTGGGGGGGAGTTCACAGATACGCAGTATTTT